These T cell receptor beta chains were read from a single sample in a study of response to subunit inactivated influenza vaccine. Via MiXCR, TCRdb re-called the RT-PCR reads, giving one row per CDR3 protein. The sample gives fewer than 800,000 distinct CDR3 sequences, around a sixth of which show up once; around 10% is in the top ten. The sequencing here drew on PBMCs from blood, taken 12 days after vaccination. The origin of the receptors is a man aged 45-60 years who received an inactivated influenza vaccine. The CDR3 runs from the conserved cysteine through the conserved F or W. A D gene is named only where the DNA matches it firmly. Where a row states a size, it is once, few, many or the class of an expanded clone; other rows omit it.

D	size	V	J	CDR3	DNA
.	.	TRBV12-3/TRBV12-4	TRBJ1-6	CASRLDTNPSPLHF	TGTGCCAGCAGACTGGACACGAACCCTTCACCCCTCCACTTT
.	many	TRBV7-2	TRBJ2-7	CASSLGAAALSYEQYF	TGTGCCAGCAGCTTAGGTGCGGCGGCTTTATCCTACGAGCAGTACTTC
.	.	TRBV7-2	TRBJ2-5	CASSLWESETQYF	TGTGCCAGCAGCTTATGGGAAAGCGAGACCCAGTACTTC
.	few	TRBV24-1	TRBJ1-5	CATKQGYQPQHF	TGTGCCACCAAACAGGGATATCAGCCCCAGCATTTT
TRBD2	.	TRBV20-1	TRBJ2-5	CSARQGGKETRYF	TGCAGTGCTAGACAGGGAGGGAAAGAGACCCGGTACTTC
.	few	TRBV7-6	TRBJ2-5	CASSLKIEGWETQYF	TGTGCCAGCAGCTTAAAGATAGAGGGTTGGGAGACCCAGTACTTC
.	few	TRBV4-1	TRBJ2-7	CASSQGDFTYEQYF	TGCGCCAGCAGCCAGGGGGACTTCACCTACGAGCAGTACTTC
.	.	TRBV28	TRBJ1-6	CASTPSVGASSPLHF	TGTGCCAGCACCCCGTCAGTAGGTGCGTCTTCACCCCTCCACTTT
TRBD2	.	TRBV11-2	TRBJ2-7	CASSLVASSGGAGSTYEQYF	TGTGCCAGCAGCTTAGTGGCGTCTAGCGGGGGGGCTGGTTCAACCTACGAGCAGTACTTC
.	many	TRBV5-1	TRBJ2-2	CASSPGSGTGELFF	TGCGCCAGCAGCCCAGGCAGCGGCACCGGGGAGCTGTTTTTT
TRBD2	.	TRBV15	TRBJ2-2	CATSMRGADTGELFF	TGTGCCACCAGCATGCGGGGGGCCGACACCGGGGAGCTGTTTTTT
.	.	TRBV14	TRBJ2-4	CASSQGVRTSQYF	TGTGCCAGCAGCCAAGGGGTTAGAACTAGTCAGTACTTC
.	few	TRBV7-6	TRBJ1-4	CASRPGTGAEKLFF	TGTGCCAGCAGACCCGGGACGGGTGCAGAAAAACTGTTTTTT
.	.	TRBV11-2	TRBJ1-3	CASRFSGNTIYF	TGTGCCAGCAGGTTCTCTGGAAACACCATATATTTT
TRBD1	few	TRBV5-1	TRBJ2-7	CASSLSWDSSYEQYF	TGCGCCAGCAGCTTGTCATGGGACAGCTCCTACGAGCAGTACTTC
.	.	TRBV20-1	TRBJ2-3	CSARSLQAAVTDTQYF	TGCAGTGCTAGGTCCCTTCAGGCGGCTGTCACAGATACGCAGTATTTT
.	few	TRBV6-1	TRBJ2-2	CASSESPQTGELFF	TGTGCCAGCAGTGAAAGCCCACAGACCGGGGAGCTGTTTTTT
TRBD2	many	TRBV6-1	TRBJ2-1	CASTENSGRASNEQFF	TGTGCCAGCACCGAAAATAGCGGGAGGGCCAGCAATGAGCAGTTCTTC
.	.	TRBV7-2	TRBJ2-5	CASSLEIWFAVYF	TGTGCCAGCAGCTTAGAAATTTGGTTTGCTGTGTACTTC
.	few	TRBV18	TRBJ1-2	CATADVTNYGYTF	TGTGCCACCGCGGACGTAACTAACTATGGCTACACCTTC